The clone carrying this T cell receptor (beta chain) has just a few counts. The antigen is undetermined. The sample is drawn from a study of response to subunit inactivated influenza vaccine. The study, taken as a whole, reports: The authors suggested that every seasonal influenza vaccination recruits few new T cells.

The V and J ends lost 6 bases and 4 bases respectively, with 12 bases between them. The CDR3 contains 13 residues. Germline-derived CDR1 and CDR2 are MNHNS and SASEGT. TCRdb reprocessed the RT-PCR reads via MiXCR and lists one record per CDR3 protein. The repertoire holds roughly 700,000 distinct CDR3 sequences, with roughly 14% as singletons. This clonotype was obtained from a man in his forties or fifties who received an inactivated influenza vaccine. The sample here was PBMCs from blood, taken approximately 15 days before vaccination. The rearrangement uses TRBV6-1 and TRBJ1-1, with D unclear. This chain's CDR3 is CASSLNDGTEAFF. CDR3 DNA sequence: TGTGCCAGCAGCCTTAACGACGGCACTGAAGCTTTCTTT.